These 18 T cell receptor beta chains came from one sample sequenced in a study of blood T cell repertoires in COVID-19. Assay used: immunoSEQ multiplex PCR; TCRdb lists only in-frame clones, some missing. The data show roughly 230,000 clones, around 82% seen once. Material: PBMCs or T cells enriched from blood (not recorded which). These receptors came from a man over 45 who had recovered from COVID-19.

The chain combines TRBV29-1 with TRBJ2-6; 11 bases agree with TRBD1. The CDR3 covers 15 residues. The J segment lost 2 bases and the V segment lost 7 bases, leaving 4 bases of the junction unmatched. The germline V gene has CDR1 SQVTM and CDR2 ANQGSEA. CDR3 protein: CSARTGGAGANVLTF. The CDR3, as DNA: TGCAGCGCTCGGACAGGGGGCGCTGGGGCCAACGTCCTGACTTTC.

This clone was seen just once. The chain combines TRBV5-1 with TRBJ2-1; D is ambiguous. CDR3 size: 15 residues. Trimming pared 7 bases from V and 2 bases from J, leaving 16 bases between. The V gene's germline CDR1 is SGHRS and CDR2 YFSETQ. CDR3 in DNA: TGCGCCAGCCGCGGCTTGGCTAACCCCTACAATGAGCAGTTCTTC. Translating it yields CASRGLANPYNEQFF.

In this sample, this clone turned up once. For the CDR3, the DNA is TGTGCCAGCAGCTTCGGGACAGGGGGGTACGAGCAGTACTTC. Translated: CASSFGTGGYEQYF. The rearrangement joins TRBV7-2 to TRBJ2-7; 11 bases are a match to TRBD1. V was pared by 3 bases and J by 4 bases, with 2 bases of the junction left unmatched. The CDR3 runs 14 residues. The germline gives CDR1 SGHTA, CDR2 FQGNSA.

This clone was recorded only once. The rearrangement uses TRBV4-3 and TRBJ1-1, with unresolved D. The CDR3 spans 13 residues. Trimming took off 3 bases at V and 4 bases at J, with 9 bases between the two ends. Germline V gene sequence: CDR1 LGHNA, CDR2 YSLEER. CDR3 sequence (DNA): TGCGCCAGCAGCCATAGCCGAGGCACTGAAGCTTTCTTT. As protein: CASSHSRGTEAFF.

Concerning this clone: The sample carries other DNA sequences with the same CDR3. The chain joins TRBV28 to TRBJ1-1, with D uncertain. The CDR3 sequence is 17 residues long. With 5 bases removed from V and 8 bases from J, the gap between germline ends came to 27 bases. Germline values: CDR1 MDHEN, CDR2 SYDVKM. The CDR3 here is CASSTDWLSAAGPEAFF. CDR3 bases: TGTGCCAGCAGTACCGATTGGTTGTCAGCGGCCGGCCCCGAAGCTTTCTTT.

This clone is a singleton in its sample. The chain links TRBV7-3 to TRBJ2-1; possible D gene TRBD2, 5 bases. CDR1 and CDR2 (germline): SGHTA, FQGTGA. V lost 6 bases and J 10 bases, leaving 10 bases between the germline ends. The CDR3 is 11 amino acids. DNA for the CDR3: TGTGCCAGCAGTACGGGCGGGGAGCAGTTCTTC. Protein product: CASSTGGEQFF.

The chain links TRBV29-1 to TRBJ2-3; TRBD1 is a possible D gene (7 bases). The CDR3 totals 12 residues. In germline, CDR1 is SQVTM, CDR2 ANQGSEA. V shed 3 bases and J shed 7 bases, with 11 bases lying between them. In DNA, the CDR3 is TGCAGCGTTGAGGCAGGGGGGAATACGCAGTATTTT. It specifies CSVEAGGNTQYF.

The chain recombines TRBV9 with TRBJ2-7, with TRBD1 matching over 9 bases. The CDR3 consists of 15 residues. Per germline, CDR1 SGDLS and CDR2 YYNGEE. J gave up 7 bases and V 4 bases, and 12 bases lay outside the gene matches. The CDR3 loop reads CASSPPGQGPWEQYF. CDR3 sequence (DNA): TGTGCCAGCAGCCCACCGGGACAGGGCCCGTGGGAGCAGTACTTC.

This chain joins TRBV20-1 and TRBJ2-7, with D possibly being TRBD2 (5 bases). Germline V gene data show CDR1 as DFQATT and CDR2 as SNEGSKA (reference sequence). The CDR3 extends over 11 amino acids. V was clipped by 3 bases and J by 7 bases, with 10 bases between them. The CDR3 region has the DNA TGCAGTGCTAGGCTAGCATGGGAGCAGTACTTC. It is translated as CSARLAWEQYF.

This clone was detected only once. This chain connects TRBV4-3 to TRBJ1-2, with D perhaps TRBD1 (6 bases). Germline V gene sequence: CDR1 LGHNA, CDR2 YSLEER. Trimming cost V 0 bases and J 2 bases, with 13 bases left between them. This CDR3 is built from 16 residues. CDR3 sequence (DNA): TGCGCCAGCAGCCAAGAGGGGGCCAGGGTCAACTATGGCTACACCTTC. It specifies CASSQEGARVNYGYTF.

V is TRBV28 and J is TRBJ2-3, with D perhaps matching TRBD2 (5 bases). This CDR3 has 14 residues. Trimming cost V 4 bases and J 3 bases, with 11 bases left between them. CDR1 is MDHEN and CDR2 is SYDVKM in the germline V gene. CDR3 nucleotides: TGTGCCAGCAGTTGGCGGGTGAGGACAGATACGCAGTATTTT. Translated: CASSWRVRTDTQYF.

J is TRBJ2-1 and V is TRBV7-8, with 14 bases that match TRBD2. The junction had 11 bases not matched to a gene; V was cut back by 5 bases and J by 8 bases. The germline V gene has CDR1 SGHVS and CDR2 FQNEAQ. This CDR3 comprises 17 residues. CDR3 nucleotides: TGTGCCAGCAGCCCCCGACTAGCGGGAGGGGATTGGGATGAGCAGTTCTTC. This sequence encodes CASSPRLAGGDWDEQFF.

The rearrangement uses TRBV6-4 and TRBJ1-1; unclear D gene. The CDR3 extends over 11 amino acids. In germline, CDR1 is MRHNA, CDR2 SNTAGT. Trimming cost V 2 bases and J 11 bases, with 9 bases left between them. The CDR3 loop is CASSDGSAAFF. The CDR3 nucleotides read TGTGCCAGCAGTGACGGCAGTGCCGCTTTCTTT.

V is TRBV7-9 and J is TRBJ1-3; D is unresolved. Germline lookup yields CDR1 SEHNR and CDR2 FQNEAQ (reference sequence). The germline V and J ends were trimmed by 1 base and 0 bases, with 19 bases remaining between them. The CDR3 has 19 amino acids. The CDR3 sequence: CASSLVGMVGSRSGNTIYF. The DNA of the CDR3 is TGTGCCAGCAGCTTAGTCGGGATGGTCGGCAGCCGCTCTGGAAACACCATATATTTT.

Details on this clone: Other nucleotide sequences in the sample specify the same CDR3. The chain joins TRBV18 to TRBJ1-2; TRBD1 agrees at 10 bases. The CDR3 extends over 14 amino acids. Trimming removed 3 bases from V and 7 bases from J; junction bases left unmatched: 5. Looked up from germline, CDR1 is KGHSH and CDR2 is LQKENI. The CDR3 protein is CASSPRQGAGGYTF. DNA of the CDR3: TGTGCCAGCTCACCCCGACAGGGGGCTGGTGGCTACACCTTC.

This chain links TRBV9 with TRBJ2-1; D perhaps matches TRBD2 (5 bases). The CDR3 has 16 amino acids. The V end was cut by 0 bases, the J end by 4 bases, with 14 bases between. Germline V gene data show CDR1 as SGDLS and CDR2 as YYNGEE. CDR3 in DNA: TGTGCCAGCAGCGTAGGCGGGCGTTTGGCTTACAATGAGCAGTTCTTC. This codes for CASSVGGRLAYNEQFF.

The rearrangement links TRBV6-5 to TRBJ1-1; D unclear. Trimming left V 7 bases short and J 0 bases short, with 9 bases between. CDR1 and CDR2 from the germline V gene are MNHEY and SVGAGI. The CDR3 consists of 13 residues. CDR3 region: CASMGGMNTEAFF. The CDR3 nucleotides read TGTGCCAGCATGGGCGGGATGAACACTGAAGCTTTCTTT.

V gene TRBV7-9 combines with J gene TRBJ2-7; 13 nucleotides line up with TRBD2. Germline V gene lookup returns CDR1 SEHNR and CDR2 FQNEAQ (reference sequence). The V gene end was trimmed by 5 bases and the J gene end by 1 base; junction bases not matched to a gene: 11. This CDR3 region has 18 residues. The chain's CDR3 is CASSPLPGLAGQSYEQYF. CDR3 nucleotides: TGTGCCAGCAGCCCCCTCCCGGGACTAGCGGGGCAATCCTACGAGCAGTACTTC.